These 5 T cell receptor beta chains share one sample of origin, sequenced in a study of cytomegalovirus exposure and HLA in healthy donors. The PCR made use of 60 Vbeta and 13 Jbeta primers. Repertoires were generated with immunoSEQ multiplex PCR, while TCRdb's copy carries only in-frame clones and drops some. The repertoire consists of roughly 200,000 clones, with around 80% occurring once and the leading ten covering more than 0.45%. Source material: PBMCs. These receptors all stem from a woman in her forties or fifties in good health and CMV-seronegative.

The CDR3 sequence: CASSPREGDYEQYF. DNA for the CDR3: TGTGCCAGCAGCCCCCGGGAGGGTGACTACGAGCAGTACTTC. The chain carries TRBV28 and TRBJ2-7, with TRBD2 matching over 8 bases. Germline CDR1 and CDR2: MDHEN and SYDVKM. This CDR3 has 14 amino acids. The junction had 7 bases not matched to a gene; V was cut back by 6 bases and J by 3 bases. Drawing the rest from reference TRBV28 and TRBJ2-7, the complete variable domain is DVKVTQSSRYLVKRTGEKVFLECVQDMDHENMFWYRQDPGLGLRLIYFSYDVKMKEKGDIPEGYSVSREKKERFSLILESASTNQTSMYLCASSPREGDYEQYFGPGTRLTVT.

The chain links TRBV9 to TRBJ2-7; D not resolved. Looked up from germline, CDR1 is SGDLS and CDR2 is YYNGEE. V was pared by 4 bases and J by 3 bases, with 14 bases between. The CDR3 extends over 14 amino acids. The CDR3 loop is CASSLGQALYEQYF. The CDR3 DNA reads TGTGCCAGCAGCCTCGGTCAAGCGCTCTACGAGCAGTACTTC.

The chain links TRBV29-1 to TRBJ2-5; TRBD2 might be the D (6 bases). The CDR3 runs 13 residues. Germline CDR1 and CDR2: SQVTM and ANQGSEA. Between the trimmed V and J ends, which lost 4 bases and 5 bases, there was a span of 14 bases. This CDR3 reads CSVGDAGRETQYF. CDR3 sequence (DNA): TGCAGCGTTGGGGACGCGGGGAGGGAGACCCAGTACTTC. The whole variable domain, filled in from reference TRBV29-1 and TRBJ2-5, reads SAVISQKPSRDICQRGTSLTIQCQVDSQVTMMFWYRQQPGQSLTLIATANQGSEATYESGFVIDKFPISRPNLTFSTLTVSNMSPEDSSIYLCSVGDAGRETQYFGPGTRLLVL.

The J gene is TRBJ2-5, the V gene TRBV5-4; 8 bases agree with TRBD1. Germline CDR1 is SGHNT and CDR2 is YYREEE (reference sequence). Unmatched junction bases numbered 11, after V lost 6 bases and J lost 1 base. This CDR3 contains 16 residues. As DNA, the CDR3 is TGTGCCAGCACCAAAACAGGGGGAAAAAGCCAAGAGACCCAGTACTTC. Translation: CASTKTGGKSQETQYF. Full variable domain (remainder filled in from reference TRBV5-4 and TRBJ2-5): ETGVTQSPTHLIKTRGQQVTLRCSSQSGHNTVSWYQQALGQGPQFIFQYYREEENGRGNFPPRFSGLQFPNYSSELNVNALELDDSALYLCASTKTGGKSQETQYFGPGTRLLVL.

The V gene is TRBV6-5, the J gene TRBJ2-7, with 10 bases lining up with TRBD1. The CDR3 has 15 residues. CDR1 MNHEY and CDR2 SVGAGI come from the germline V gene. V was pared by 6 bases and J by 4 bases, with 9 bases of the junction left unmatched. The CDR3 DNA reads as TGTGCCAGCAGCATTAACCGGGACAGGGGTTACGAGCAGTACTTC. Protein product: CASSINRDRGYEQYF.